The 14 T cell receptor beta chains listed next were all sequenced from one sample in a study of post-analysis software for immune sequencing data (dated by TCRdb to the mid-2010s). General findings and caveats noted by the study authors: Patients showed significantly higher frequencies than controls for a handful of TRBV segments, among them TRBV5-6, TRBV5-1 and TRBV20-1.

Their recognized antigens are unknown. Libraries were built with PCR. The sequencer was an Illumina HiSeq 2500. Unique molecular identifiers were incorporated into TCR beta cDNA libraries to reduce PCR and sequencing biases. Clones were called with MiXCR by TCRdb after fastp trimmed the public reads at Q25, and only in-frame beta chains were retained. Rows are combined by CDR3 protein, so each entry shows the most common genes and DNA. For this sample the table gives about 430,000 distinct CDR3 sequences, of which 30% to 40% were detected only once. Jointly, the top ten make up less than 8% of the sample. Sequenced material: blood. The receptors were sampled from a girl aged 2 to 10 with multiple sclerosis.

The gene calls are TRBV10-2 and TRBJ1-5; TRBD1 matches at 7 bases. Germline values: CDR1 WSHSY, CDR2 SAAADI. V was clipped by 4 bases and J by 5 bases; unmatched bases: 8. This CDR3 has 15 residues. As DNA, the CDR3 is TGCGCCAGCAGTGTTCAGGGGGAAGGGGATCAGCCCCAGCATTTT. Protein product: CASSVQGEGDQPQHF.

This clonotype turned up a few times. Mismatch with germline at one junction end may stem from a read error. The gene calls are TRBV7-2 and TRBJ2-5, with 9 nucleotides matching TRBD2. The CDR3 sequence is 16 residues long. The germline V gene has CDR1 SGHTA and CDR2 FQGNSA. The DNA for the CDR3 is TGTGCCGGCAGCTTAGGTCTAGCGGGGTTCCAAGAGACCCAGTACTTC. Amino acids: CAGSLGLAGFQETQYF.

V and J are TRBV9 and TRBJ1-2; TRBD1 might be the D (5 bases). Germline loops: CDR1 SGDLS, CDR2 YYNGEE. The V end was cut by 0 bases, the J end by 8 bases, with 11 bases between. CDR3 length: 13 amino acids. The CDR3 DNA is TGTGCCAGCAGCGTAGCTGGGGGGAACGGCTACACCTTC. This encodes CASSVAGGNGYTF.

The table lists this clonotype with a few counts. The chain employs TRBV29-1 and TRBJ1-2; D gene ambiguous. The CDR3 runs 12 residues. Germline V gene lookup returns CDR1 SQVTM and CDR2 ANQGSEA. V lost 7 bases to trimming and J lost 2 bases, with 11 bases between them. The CDR3 is CSALSTNYGYTF. CDR3 coding DNA: TGCAGCGCTCTTTCGACGAACTATGGCTACACCTTC.

The chain is built from TRBV3-1 and TRBJ2-4; D remains unclear. Germline V gene lookup returns CDR1 LGHDT and CDR2 YNNKEL (reference sequence). V was clipped by 0 bases and J by 13 bases, with 7 bases between them. This CDR3 is built from 11 residues. The CDR3 here is CASSQEDRQYF. The DNA of the CDR3 is TGTGCCAGCAGCCAAGAAGATAGGCAGTACTTC. Combining the CDR3 with reference TRBV3-1 and TRBJ2-4 gives the whole variable domain DTAVSQTPKYLVTQMGNDKSIKCEQNLGHDTMYWYKQDSKKFLKIMFSYNNKELIINETVPNRFSPKSPDKAHLNLHINSLELGDSAVYFCASSQEDRQYFGAGTRLSVL.

This clonotype showed up just a few times. V usage is TRBV28 and J usage is TRBJ2-3, with 7 bases that match TRBD2. V shed 7 bases and J 3 bases; nucleotides not matched to a gene: 1. This CDR3 has 12 residues. Germline-derived CDR1 and CDR2 are MDHEN and SYDVKM. CDR3 loop: CASTGGTDTQYF. CDR3 DNA: TGTGCCAGCACCGGGGGGACAGATACGCAGTATTTT.

The chain recombines TRBV7-2 with TRBJ1-5; 9 bases agree with TRBD1. The CDR3 extends over 16 amino acids. Trimming cost V 3 bases and J 1 base; bases outside gene matches: 4. The germline CDR1 and CDR2 sequences are SGHTA and FQGNSA. The CDR3 DNA reads TGTGCCAGCAGCTTGGGTGGGACAGGGAGCAATCAGCCCCAGCATTTT. Protein product: CASSLGGTGSNQPQHF.

The chain links TRBV10-3 to TRBJ2-4, with 7 bases aligning to TRBD2. The junction had 9 bases not matched to a gene; V was cut back by 6 bases and J by 1 base. This CDR3 contains 16 residues. CDR1 is ENHRY, CDR2 SYGVKD, per germline. The CDR3, as DNA: TGTGCCATCAGCGAGCGGGATTTGGGGGCCAAAAACATTCAGTACTTC. Residues: CAISERDLGAKNIQYF.

A note on this clonotype: A read error may account for a junction end that differs from germline. The chain uses TRBV28 and TRBJ2-3; D is ambiguous. Germline values: CDR1 MDHEN, CDR2 SYDVKM. This CDR3 has 14 residues. The CDR3 sequence: CACSLGSVTDTQYF. The CDR3, as DNA: TGTGCCTGCAGTTTGGGGTCAGTTACAGATACGCAGTATTTT.

The CDR3 here is CASAEDRDKSQPQHF. As DNA, the CDR3 is TGTGCTAGTGCAGAGGACAGGGATAAATCACAGCCCCAGCATTTT. This chain joins TRBV12-5 and TRBJ1-5; 8 nucleotides line up with TRBD1. This CDR3 is built from 15 residues. CDR1 LGHNT and CDR2 FRNRAP come from the germline V gene. V lost 7 bases, J lost 7 bases, and 12 bases stayed unmatched.

The chain recombines TRBV27 with TRBJ1-1; D is unresolved. V lost 6 bases and J 0 bases, leaving 5 bases between the germline ends. Germline V gene lookup returns CDR1 MNHEY and CDR2 SMNVEV (reference sequence). CDR3 length equals 12 residues. The DNA of the CDR3 is TGTGCCAGCAGCCATGTGAACACTGAAGCTTTCTTT. It codes for CASSHVNTEAFF.

The rearrangement joins TRBV11-2 to TRBJ2-1; 16 bases align to TRBD2. Trimming cost V 4 bases and J 8 bases; bases outside gene matches: 20. The CDR3 loop spans 21 amino acids. CDR1 is SGHAT and CDR2 is FQNNGV in the germline V gene. The CDR3 region is CASSSIRRTLGLAGGPDEQFF. The DNA for the CDR3 is TGTGCCAGCAGCTCTATACGTCGTACCCTGGGACTAGCGGGAGGGCCTGATGAGCAGTTCTTC.

The chain is built from TRBV7-6 and TRBJ1-1; D unresolved. The germline V and J ends were trimmed by 3 bases and 5 bases, with 10 bases remaining between them. Germline V gene sequence: CDR1 SGHVS, CDR2 FNYEAQ. The CDR3 has 13 amino acids. Here the CDR3 reads CASSLDEGTEAFF. CDR3 nucleotide sequence: TGTGCCAGCAGCTTGGATGAAGGGACTGAAGCTTTCTTT.

A word on this clonotype: Relative to the germline gene, one junction end is altered; a read error may explain this. The rearrangement links TRBV7-2 to TRBJ2-5; TRBD2 matches at 9 bases. The CDR3 sequence is 17 residues long. CDR1 and CDR2 from the germline V gene are SGHTA and FQGNSA. The CDR3 loop reads CASSLLASGASQETRYF. DNA for the CDR3: TGTGCCAGCAGCTTATTGGCTAGCGGGGCCTCCCAAGAGACCCGGTACTTC.